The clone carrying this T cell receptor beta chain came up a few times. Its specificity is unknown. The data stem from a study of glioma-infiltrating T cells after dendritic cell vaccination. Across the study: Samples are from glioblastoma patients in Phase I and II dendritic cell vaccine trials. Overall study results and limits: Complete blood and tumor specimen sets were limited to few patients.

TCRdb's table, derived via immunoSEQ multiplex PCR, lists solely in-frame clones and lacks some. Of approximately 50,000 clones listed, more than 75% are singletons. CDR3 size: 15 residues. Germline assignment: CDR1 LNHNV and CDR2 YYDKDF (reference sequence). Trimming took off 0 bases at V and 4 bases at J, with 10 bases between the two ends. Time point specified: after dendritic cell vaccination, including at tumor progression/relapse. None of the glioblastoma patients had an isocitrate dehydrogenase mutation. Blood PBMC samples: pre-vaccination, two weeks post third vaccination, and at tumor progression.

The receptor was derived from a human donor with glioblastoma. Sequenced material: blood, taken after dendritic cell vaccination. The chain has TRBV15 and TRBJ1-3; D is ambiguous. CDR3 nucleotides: TGTGCCACCAGCAGAGATCAGGCCCGAGGAAACACCATATATTTT. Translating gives CATSRDQARGNTIYF.